Following are 25 T cell receptor beta chains from one sample sequenced in a study of blood T cell repertoires in COVID-19 (dated by TCRdb to about 2020). The library was generated by the immunoSEQ multiplex PCR assay. Entries here come from immuneACCESS through TCRdb and include only in-frame sequences with V and J called. Some clones fail to appear in such tables; in the studies checked, an unresolved V gene covers under half of the shortfall, and the cause of the remainder is unknown. Within this sample are 210,000 or so clones, with approximately 80% of them counted one time only. The top ten clonotypes cover less than 2% of the sample. Specimen: PBMCs or T cells enriched from blood (not recorded which). All receptors come from a man aged 60 to 75 who had recovered from COVID-19.

This clone was seen only once. The V call is TRBV4-1, the J call TRBJ2-5, with TRBD2 identical over 9 bases. In germline, CDR1 is MGHRA, CDR2 YSYEKL. After removal of 2 bases from V and 1 base from J, the junction contained 11 bases not matched to a gene. This CDR3 region has 18 residues. The CDR3: CASSQPLRGGASQETQYF. The CDR3 nucleotides are TGCGCCAGCAGCCAACCTCTCCGCGGGGGGGCCAGCCAAGAGACCCAGTACTTC.

This clone has at least ten counts. The genes are TRBV11-2 and TRBJ1-6; 9 bases are shared with TRBD1. Looked up from germline, CDR1 is SGHAT and CDR2 is FQNNGV. CDR3 length: 16 residues. The V and J ends lost 4 bases and 7 bases, in that order; junction bases with no gene match: 8. The CDR3 protein is CASSSPTTGGNSPLHF. The CDR3 bases are TGTGCCAGCAGCTCCCCGACGACAGGGGGAAATTCACCCCTCCACTTT.

This sequence joins TRBV9 and TRBJ2-3; TRBD1 matches at 7 bases. J gave up 2 bases and V 4 bases, and 7 bases lay outside the gene matches. The germline CDR1 and CDR2 sequences are SGDLS and YYNGEE. The CDR3 length is 15 residues. The CDR3 loop is CASSPSGQVTDTQYF. DNA for the CDR3: TGTGCCAGCAGCCCGAGTGGACAGGTCACAGATACGCAGTATTTT.

This clone has a single count. V gene TRBV30 combines with J gene TRBJ1-5; the D gene is possibly TRBD1 (5 bases). Trimming pared 1 base from V and 4 bases from J, leaving 8 bases between. The germline V gene has CDR1 GTSNPN and CDR2 SVGIG (reference sequence). The CDR3 loop spans 13 amino acids. CDR3 in amino acids: CAWSGGQNQPQHF. CDR3 coding DNA: TGTGCCTGGAGTGGCGGACAAAATCAGCCCCAGCATTTT.

The rearrangement links TRBV9 to TRBJ2-3; TRBD1 agrees at 8 bases. Germline V gene sequence: CDR1 SGDLS, CDR2 YYNGEE. The CDR3 extends over 16 amino acids. With V trimmed by 4 bases and J by 1 base, 8 bases remained unmatched. The CDR3 loop is CASSTRTGPGTDTQYF. DNA of the CDR3: TGTGCCAGCAGCACCAGGACAGGGCCTGGCACAGATACGCAGTATTTT.

The chain employs TRBV9 and TRBJ2-6; 11 bases are shared with TRBD1. Germline V gives CDR1 SGDLS, CDR2 YYNGEE. J was trimmed by 0 bases and V by 3 bases; bases with no gene match: 5. The CDR3 contains 18 residues. The CDR3 nucleotides are TGTGCCAGCAGCGCCTCCGGGACAGGGGGCTCTGGGGCCAACGTCCTGACTTTC. Amino acid sequence: CASSASGTGGSGANVLTF.

The chain uses TRBV7-8 and TRBJ2-1; 12 bases agree with TRBD1. This CDR3 comprises 13 residues. Germline V gene lookup returns CDR1 SGHVS and CDR2 FQNEAQ. The ends lost 5 bases at V and 14 bases at J; junction bases unmatched: 7. This CDR3 reads CASSPGTGGKEFF. CDR3 nucleotides: TGTGCCAGCAGCCCCGGGACAGGGGGCAAGGAGTTCTTC.

For the CDR3, the DNA is TGCAGTGCTAGTAGGGGGCGCGGGTCACCCCTCCACTTT. This sequence encodes CSASRGRGSPLHF. The rearrangement links TRBV20-1 to TRBJ1-6, with 7 positions matching TRBD1. V dropped 3 bases and J dropped 10; count of bases not matched to a gene: 6. The V gene's germline CDR1 is DFQATT and CDR2 SNEGSKA (reference sequence). This CDR3 contains 13 residues.

This clone was found a few times. The V gene is TRBV7-8, the J gene TRBJ2-1; 7 bases are shared with TRBD1. This CDR3 is built from 15 residues. Germline V gene sequence: CDR1 SGHVS, CDR2 FQNEAQ. Trimming cost V 4 bases and J 0 bases; bases outside gene matches: 3. The DNA of the CDR3 is TGTGCCAGCAGCTCACGACAGGGCTCCTACAATGAGCAGTTCTTC. It is translated as CASSSRQGSYNEQFF.

The CDR3 nucleotides are TGTGCCAGCAGCTTAGACAGAACGAATGAGCAGTTCTTC. This translates into CASSLDRTNEQFF. The chain employs TRBV7-3 and TRBJ2-1; maybe TRBD1 (5 bases). The CDR3 sequence is 13 residues long. Germline CDR1 and CDR2: SGHTA and FQGTGA. Deletions cut 2 bases from V and 7 bases from J, with 9 bases between. Full variable domain (rest looked up from reference TRBV7-3 and TRBJ2-1): GAGVSQTPSNKVTEKGKYVELRCDPISGHTALYWYRQSLGQGPEFLIYFQGTGAADDSGLPNDRFFAVRPEGSVSTLKIQRTERGDSAVYLCASSLDRTNEQFFGPGTRLTVL.

This chain joins TRBV5-1 and TRBJ2-1; 8 bases agree with TRBD2. Germline-derived CDR1 and CDR2 are SGHRS and YFSETQ. The length of the CDR3 is 16 residues. V was clipped by 0 bases and J by 4 bases; unmatched bases: 6. The chain's CDR3 is CASSLEWRGAYNEQFF. CDR3 coding DNA: TGCGCCAGCAGCTTGGAGTGGCGGGGGGCATACAATGAGCAGTTCTTC.

The chain carries TRBV4-1 and TRBJ1-2, with D possibly TRBD1 on 6 matching bases. Trimming removed 0 bases at V and 8 bases at J, with 16 bases between. CDR3 size: 15 residues. Germline CDR1 and CDR2: MGHRA and YSYEKL. CDR3 protein: CASSQEEPGQSGYTF. DNA of the CDR3: TGCGCCAGCAGCCAAGAAGAACCCGGACAGTCCGGCTACACCTTC.

This clone was found once. The CDR3 spells CASSQGYAEGYQETQYF. The CDR3 DNA is TGCGCCAGCAGCCAAGGATACGCGGAGGGGTACCAAGAGACCCAGTACTTC. The J gene is TRBJ2-5, the V gene TRBV4-3; TRBD2 is a possible D gene (6 bases). This CDR3 has 17 residues. V was trimmed by 1 base and J by 0 bases, leaving 15 bases between them. Germline V gene sequence: CDR1 LGHNA, CDR2 YSLEER.

V gene TRBV2 combines with J gene TRBJ1-3; 8 bases align to TRBD1. The CDR3 totals 14 residues. The V and J ends lost 7 bases and 2 bases, in that order; junction bases with no gene match: 4. CDR1 is SNHLY, CDR2 FYNNEI, per germline. The CDR3 here is CASMEQGAGNTIYF. The CDR3 DNA sequence: TGTGCCAGCATGGAACAGGGGGCTGGAAACACCATATATTTT.

The gene calls are TRBV19 and TRBJ2-1; tentatively, D is TRBD1 (5 bases). The CDR3 length is 12 residues. Germline CDR1 reads LNHDA; CDR2 reads SQIVND (reference sequence). The ends were cut back, 4 bases at V and 9 bases at J, with 10 bases in the middle. The CDR3 DNA reads as TGTGCCAGTAGTACCCAGGGCCCTGAGCAGTTCTTC. It encodes CASSTQGPEQFF.

This clone has just one count. The rearrangement joins TRBV4-3 to TRBJ2-7; a possible D gene is TRBD2 (5 bases). The V end lost 0 bases, the J end lost 7 bases, and 10 bases lay between the germline ends. Germline V CDR1 and CDR2: LGHNA, YSLEER. CDR3 length equals 13 residues. The CDR3, as DNA: TGCGCCAGCAGCCAAGATGTATCGGGGGAGCAGTACTTC. Encoded protein: CASSQDVSGEQYF.

CDR3 sequence reads: CASSNPVRASGYNEQFF. In DNA, the CDR3 is TGTGCCAGCTCAAATCCGGTACGGGCTAGCGGCTACAATGAGCAGTTCTTC. The chain combines TRBV18 with TRBJ2-1; 7 nucleotides agree with TRBD2. V dropped 5 bases and J dropped 3; count of bases not matched to a gene: 13. Germline V lookup: CDR1 KGHSH, CDR2 LQKENI. There are 17 residues in the CDR3.

The CDR3 reads CASSSGLAETQYF. The CDR3 bases are TGTGCCAGCAGCTCAGGACTAGCGGAGACCCAGTACTTC. The rearrangement links TRBV7-2 to TRBJ2-5; 9 bases line up with TRBD2. V shed 4 bases, J shed 5 bases, and the junction held 2 bases outside the gene matches. This CDR3 has 13 residues. Germline assignment: CDR1 SGHTA and CDR2 FQGNSA.

The rearrangement links TRBV3-1 (or the pseudogene TRBV3-2) to TRBJ2-2; 10 bases line up with TRBD2. Trimming took 6 bases from V and 5 from J; bases not matched to a gene: 9. The CDR3 sequence is 16 residues long. The germline V gene encodes CDR1 LGHDT and CDR2 YNNKEL (reference sequence). CDR3 coding DNA: TGTGCCAGCAGAGACCTAGCGGGGGTACCGACCGGGGAGCTGTTTTTT. It yields the protein CASRDLAGVPTGELFF.

Many counts were recorded for this clone. The V gene is TRBV5-1, the J gene TRBJ1-6, with D unresolved. The CDR3 has 15 amino acids. With 1 base removed from V and 4 bases from J, the gap between germline ends came to 9 bases. Looked up from germline, CDR1 is SGHRS and CDR2 is YFSETQ. CDR3 DNA: TGCGCCAGCAGCTTGACAGCCGAATATAATTCACCCCTCCACTTT. The encoded protein is CASSLTAEYNSPLHF.

V gene TRBV18 combines with J gene TRBJ1-3; TRBD1 might be the D (5 bases). This CDR3 contains 16 residues. In germline, CDR1 is KGHSH, CDR2 LQKENI. Trimming removed 3 bases at V and 1 base at J, with 13 bases between. CDR3 amino acids: CASSPRRDSSGNTIYF. DNA of the CDR3: TGTGCCAGCTCACCGCGCAGGGACTCTTCTGGAAACACCATATATTTT.

This clone was seen more than once but under ten times. The genes are TRBV18 and TRBJ1-3, with TRBD1 identical over 7 bases. V trimming: 3 bases; J trimming: 8 bases; junction bases outside the gene matches: 4. From germline, CDR1 is KGHSH and CDR2 LQKENI. The CDR3 covers 13 residues. The CDR3 protein is CASSPNRGDTIYF. The CDR3 DNA is TGTGCCAGCTCACCGAACAGGGGCGACACCATATATTTT.

The rearrangement uses TRBV6-5 and TRBJ1-4; D not resolved. The CDR3 extends over 14 amino acids. From germline, CDR1 is MNHEY and CDR2 SVGAGI. V was cut by 5 bases and J by 8 bases, with 15 bases left in between. The CDR3 reads CASSPSFSGEKLFF. CDR3 coding DNA: TGTGCCAGCAGTCCCAGTTTTTCGGGGGAAAAACTGTTTTTT.

The chain recombines TRBV11-2 with TRBJ1-6; TRBD1 aligns across 9 bases. The CDR3 has 15 residues. The junction had 9 bases not matched to a gene; V was cut back by 5 bases and J by 10 bases. Germline assignment: CDR1 SGHAT and CDR2 FQNNGV. The CDR3, as DNA: TGTGCCAGCAGCCAACAGGGGGCCGTGGGGTCACCCCTCCACTTT. Translating it yields CASSQQGAVGSPLHF.

As to this clone: At one end, the junction sequence differs from germline, possibly due to a read error. This CDR3 reads CASSAGDNFGYTF. Here the CDR3 DNA reads TGTGCCAGCAGCGCCGGGGACAACTTTGGCTACACCTTC. J is TRBJ1-2 and V is TRBV5-5; perhaps TRBD1 as D (6 bases). The germline gives CDR1 SGHKS, CDR2 YYEKEE (reference sequence). The CDR3 is 13 amino acids.